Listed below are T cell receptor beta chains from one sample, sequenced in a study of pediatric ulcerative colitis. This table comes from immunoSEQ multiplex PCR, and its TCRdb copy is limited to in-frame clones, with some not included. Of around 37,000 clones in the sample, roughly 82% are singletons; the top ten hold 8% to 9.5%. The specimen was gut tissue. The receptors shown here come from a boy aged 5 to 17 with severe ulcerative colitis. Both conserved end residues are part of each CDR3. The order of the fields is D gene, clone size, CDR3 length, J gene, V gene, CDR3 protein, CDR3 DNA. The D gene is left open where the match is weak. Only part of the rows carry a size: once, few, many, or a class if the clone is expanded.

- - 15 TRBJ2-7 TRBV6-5 CASRGYPTGPYEQYF TGTGCCAGCAGGGGTTACCCGACAGGACCCTACGAGCAGTACTTC
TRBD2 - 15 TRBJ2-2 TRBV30 CARESGILNTGELFF TGTGCCCGGGAAAGCGGGATCCTGAACACCGGGGAGCTGTTTTTT
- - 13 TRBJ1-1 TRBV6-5 CASSLIISTEAFF TGTGCCAGCAGTCTAATTATAAGCACTGAAGCTTTCTTT
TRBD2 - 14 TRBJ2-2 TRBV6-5 CASSYRTSPGELFF TGTGCCAGCAGTTACAGGACTAGCCCCGGGGAGCTGTTTTTT
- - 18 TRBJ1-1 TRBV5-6 CASSLAIMVLGFNTEAFF TGTGCCAGCAGCTTGGCCATCATGGTACTGGGCTTTAACACTGAAGCTTTCTTT
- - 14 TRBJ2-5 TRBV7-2 CASSPWGRQETQYF TGTGCCAGCAGCCCCTGGGGCAGGCAGGAGACCCAGTACTTC
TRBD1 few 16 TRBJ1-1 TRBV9 CASSKQGAQGGTEAFF TGTGCCAGCAGCAAACAGGGGGCGCAGGGGGGCACTGAAGCTTTCTTT
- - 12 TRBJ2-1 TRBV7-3 CASRGPSGEQFF TGTGCCAGCAGGGGCCCGTCTGGTGAGCAGTTCTTC
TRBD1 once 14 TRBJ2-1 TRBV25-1 CASRQTGGTNEQFF TGTGCCAGCAGACAGACAGGGGGTACGAATGAGCAGTTCTTC
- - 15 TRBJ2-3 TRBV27 CASSLISRTTDTQYF TGTGCCAGCAGTTTAATTAGCAGAACCACAGATACGCAGTATTTT
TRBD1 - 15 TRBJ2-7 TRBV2 CASRLMGTGSYEQYF TGTGCCAGCAGATTAATGGGGACAGGGTCCTACGAGCAGTACTTC
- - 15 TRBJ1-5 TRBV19 CASSDSGGDNQPQHF TGTGCCAGTAGTGACTCGGGAGGGGACAATCAGCCCCAGCATTTT
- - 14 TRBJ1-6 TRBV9 CASSASTGNSPLHF TGTGCCAGCAGCGCATCTACAGGGAATTCACCCCTCCACTTT
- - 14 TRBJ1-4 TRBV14 CASSRAGASEKLFF TGTGCCAGCAGCCGGGCGGGGGCTAGTGAAAAACTGTTTTTT
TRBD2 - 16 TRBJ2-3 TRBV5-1 CASSTTSGGSTDTQYF TGCGCCAGCAGTACCACTAGCGGGGGTAGCACAGATACGCAGTATTTT
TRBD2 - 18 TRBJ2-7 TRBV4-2 CASSQGPAEWGGSYEQYF TGTGCCAGCAGCCAAGGGCCCGCCGAGTGGGGGGGGTCCTACGAGCAGTACTTC
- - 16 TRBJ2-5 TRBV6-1 CASSEVGTVRRETQYF TGTGCCAGCAGTGAAGTTGGCACAGTGCGTCGGGAGACCCAGTACTTC
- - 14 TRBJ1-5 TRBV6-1 CASMLGQRDQPQHF TGTGCCAGCATGTTGGGGCAGAGGGATCAGCCCCAGCATTTT
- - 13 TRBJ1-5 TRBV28 CASSMDANQPQHF TGTGCCAGCAGCATGGACGCCAATCAGCCCCAGCATTTT
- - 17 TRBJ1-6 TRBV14 CASSQDRATAYNSPLHF TGTGCCAGCAGCCAAGATCGGGCGACAGCTTATAATTCACCCCTCCACTTT
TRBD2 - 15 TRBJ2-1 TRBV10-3 CAISESGTSIYEQFF TGTGCCATCAGTGAGTCCGGGACTAGCATCTATGAGCAGTTCTTC
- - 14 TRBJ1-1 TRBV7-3 CASSLNRVGTEAFF TGTGCCAGCAGCTTAAACAGGGTTGGCACTGAAGCTTTCTTT
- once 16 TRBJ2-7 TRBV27 CASSLSEGMGHYEQYF TGTGCCAGCAGTTTATCGGAGGGGATGGGTCATTACGAGCAGTACTTC
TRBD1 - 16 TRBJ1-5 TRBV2 CASSERYRGSSQPQHF TGTGCCAGCAGTGAAAGGTACAGGGGTTCGAGTCAGCCCCAGCATTTT
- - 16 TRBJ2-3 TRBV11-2 CASSLRDSLSVDTQYF TGTGCCAGCAGCCTCCGGGACTCTTTATCGGTAGATACGCAGTATTTT
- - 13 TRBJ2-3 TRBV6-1 CAGRTETLNTQYF TGTGCCGGACGGACGGAGACCCTTAATACGCAGTATTTT
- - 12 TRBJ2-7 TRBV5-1 CASSLVPYEQYF TGCGCCAGCAGCCTTGTCCCCTACGAGCAGTACTTC
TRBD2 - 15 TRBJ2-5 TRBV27 CASSLLTSGPETQYF TGTGCCAGCAGTTTGTTGACTAGCGGCCCGGAGACCCAGTACTTC
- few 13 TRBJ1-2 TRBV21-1 CASLWAFDYGYTF TGTGCCAGCTTGTGGGCTTTTGACTATGGCTACACCTTC
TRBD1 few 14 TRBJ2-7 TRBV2 CASSEGQGRYEQYF TGTGCCAGCAGTGAGGGACAGGGACGGTACGAGCAGTACTTC
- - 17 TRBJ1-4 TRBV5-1 CASSLGPLSATNEKLFF TGCGCCAGCAGCTTGGGGCCTTTATCTGCAACTAATGAAAAACTGTTTTTT
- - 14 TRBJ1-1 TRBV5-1 CASSLEDSLTEAFF TGCGCCAGCAGCTTAGAAGACAGTCTCACTGAAGCTTTCTTT
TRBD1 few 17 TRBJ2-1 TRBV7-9 CASSLSSTGQLVNEQFF TGTGCCAGCAGCTTAAGTTCTACGGGACAGTTGGTCAATGAGCAGTTCTTC
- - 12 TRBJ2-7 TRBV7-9 CASSLLVVAQYF TGTGCCAGCAGCTTACTTGTTGTCGCCCAGTACTTC
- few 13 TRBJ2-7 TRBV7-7 CASSATPSREQYF TGTGCTAGCAGCGCTACCCCTAGTCGGGAGCAGTACTTC
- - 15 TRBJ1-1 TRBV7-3 CASSLFGGRNTEAFF TGTGCCAGCAGCTTATTTGGGGGACGAAACACTGAAGCTTTCTTT
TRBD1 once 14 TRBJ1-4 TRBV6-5 CASSYSDRDEKLFF TGTGCCAGCAGTTACTCGGACAGGGATGAAAAACTGTTTTTT
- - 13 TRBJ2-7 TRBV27 CASRGTVIYEQYF TGTGCCAGCCGGGGGACTGTCATCTACGAGCAGTACTTC
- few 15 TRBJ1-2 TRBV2 CASSEALDGNYGYTF TGTGCCAGCAGTGAAGCCCTGGACGGTAACTATGGCTACACCTTC
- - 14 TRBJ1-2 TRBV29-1 CSVVYRDLSYGYTF TGCAGCGTTGTGTACAGAGATTTATCCTATGGCTACACCTTC
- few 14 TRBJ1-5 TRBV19 CASIGSVGNQPQHF TGTGCCAGTATCGGGTCGGTCGGCAATCAGCCCCAGCATTTT
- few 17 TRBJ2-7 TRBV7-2 CASSVTTSGTPTYEQYF TGTGCCAGCAGCGTAACGACTTCCGGGACCCCGACCTACGAGCAGTACTTC
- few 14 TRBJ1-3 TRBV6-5 CASRERTSGNTIYF TGTGCCAGCAGGGAGCGGACCTCTGGAAACACCATATATTTT
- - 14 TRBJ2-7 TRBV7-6 CASSSMDSSYEQYF TGTGCCAGCAGCTCAATGGACAGCTCCTACGAGCAGTACTTC
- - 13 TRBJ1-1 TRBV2 CASNDRLNTEAFF TGTGCCAGCAATGACAGGCTGAACACTGAAGCTTTCTTT
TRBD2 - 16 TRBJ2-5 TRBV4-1 CASSQEGLAGAETQYF TGCGCCAGCAGCCAAGAAGGGTTAGCGGGGGCGGAGACCCAGTACTTC
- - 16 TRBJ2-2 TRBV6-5 CASSFRGGTNTGELFF TGTGCCAGCAGTTTTCGAGGGGGAACGAACACCGGGGAGCTGTTTTTT
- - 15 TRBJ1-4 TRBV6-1 CASSGNRVTNEKLFF TGTGCCAGCAGTGGGAACAGGGTCACTAATGAAAAACTGTTTTTT
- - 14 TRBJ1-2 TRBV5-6 CASSWRGADYGYTF TGTGCCAGCAGCTGGCGGGGGGCGGACTATGGCTACACCTTC
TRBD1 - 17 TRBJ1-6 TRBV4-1 CASSQEIPGGAFSPLHF TGCGCCAGCAGCCAAGAAATCCCAGGGGGCGCTTTTTCACCCCTCCACTTT
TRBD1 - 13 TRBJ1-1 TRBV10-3 CAISEGDRGRAFF TGTGCCATCAGTGAAGGGGACAGGGGGAGAGCTTTCTTT
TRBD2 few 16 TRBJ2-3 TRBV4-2 CASSRLGGLVTDTQYF TGTGCCAGCAGCCGCTTAGGGGGACTAGTCACAGATACGCAGTATTTT
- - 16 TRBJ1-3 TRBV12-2 CASRLLGHYPGNTIYF TGTGCAAGTCGCTTATTAGGACATTACCCTGGAAACACCATATATTTT
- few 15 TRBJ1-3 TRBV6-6 CASSYSSKGDNTIYF TGTGCCAGCAGTTACTCGAGCAAGGGGGACAACACCATATATTTT
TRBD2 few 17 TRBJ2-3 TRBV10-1 CASSEGLAGGITDTQYF TGCGCCAGCAGTGAAGGACTAGCGGGGGGGATCACAGATACGCAGTATTTT
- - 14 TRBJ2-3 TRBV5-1 CASSLSVVPDTQYF TGCGCCAGCAGCTTGTCGGTGGTACCAGATACGCAGTATTTT
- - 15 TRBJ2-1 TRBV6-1 CASSEAVVGHNEQFF TGTGCCAGCAGTGAAGCAGTGGTCGGCCACAATGAGCAGTTCTTC
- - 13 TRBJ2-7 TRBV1 CTSCDRGCYEQYF TGCACCAGCTGTGACAGGGGGTGCTACGAGCAGTACTTC
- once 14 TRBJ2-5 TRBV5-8 CASSLQTLKETQYF TGTGCCAGCAGTCTACAGACCCTAAAAGAGACCCAGTACTTC